The 28 T cell receptor beta chains listed next were all sequenced from one sample in a study of cytomegalovirus exposure and HLA in healthy donors. PCR involved 60 Vbeta and 13 Jbeta primers. Profiling relied on immunoSEQ multiplex PCR, and the TCRdb table lists in-frame clones only, not all of them. The sample has approximately 300,000 clones; about four fifths are singletons. The sequenced sample was PBMCs. The source of these receptors is a girl aged 2 to 10 in good health and CMV-seronegative.

The genes are TRBV13 and TRBJ1-3; a weak D match, TRBD1 (5 bases). Germline loops: CDR1 PRHDT, CDR2 FYEKMQ (reference sequence). The CDR3 is made up of 17 amino acids. V was trimmed by 1 base and J by 2 bases, leaving 15 bases between them. The CDR3 DNA follows: TGTGCCAGCAGCTTAGATGCCTGGCGGGGGACTGGAAACACCATATATTTT. Its protein is CASSLDAWRGTGNTIYF.

J is TRBJ1-6 and V is TRBV4-1, with D perhaps TRBD1 (5 bases). The CDR3 extends over 17 amino acids. V lost 5 bases and J lost 7, with 21 bases in between. The germline gives CDR1 MGHRA, CDR2 YSYEKL. DNA for the CDR3: TGCGCCAGCAGCTCTAGGCCGGCAGGGACTGTCAATTCACCCCTCCACTTT. Residues: CASSSRPAGTVNSPLHF.

This clone came up a few times. V gene TRBV7-6 combines with J gene TRBJ2-3, with TRBD2 matching over 9 bases. The CDR3 loop spans 20 amino acids. Germline V gives CDR1 SGHVS, CDR2 FNYEAQ. J lost 2 bases, V lost 1 base, and 16 bases had no gene match. The CDR3 spells CASSLGGWLAGSGATDTQYF. For the CDR3, the DNA is TGTGCCAGCAGCTTAGGGGGTTGGCTAGCGGGATCGGGTGCCACAGATACGCAGTATTTT.

This clone showed up just a few times. This chain connects TRBV25-1 to TRBJ1-1; a weak D match, TRBD1 (6 bases). The CDR3 runs to 12 residues. Looked up from germline, CDR1 is MGHDK and CDR2 is SYGVNS. V shed 4 bases and J shed 8 bases, with 11 bases lying between them. CDR3 sequence reads: CASSADTGEAFF. The DNA for the CDR3 is TGTGCCAGCAGTGCCGACACAGGGGAAGCTTTCTTT.

The chain couples TRBV5-1 to TRBJ2-3, with D tentatively TRBD2 (6 bases). The CDR3 totals 15 residues. Trimming removed 7 bases at V and 2 bases at J, with 17 bases between. Germline V CDR1 and CDR2: SGHRS, YFSETQ. As DNA, the CDR3 is TGCGCCAGCTGGGTCGGGGGAGGCATCACAGATACGCAGTATTTT. It yields the protein CASWVGGGITDTQYF.

This chain uses TRBV28 with TRBJ2-4; TRBD2 matches at 11 bases. The CDR3 sequence is 17 residues long. CDR1 and CDR2 from the germline V gene are MDHEN and SYDVKM. V shed 3 bases, J shed 2 bases, and the junction held 6 bases outside the gene matches. CDR3 sequence: CASSFRLAGRSKNIQYF. CDR3 bases: TGTGCCAGCAGTTTTAGACTAGCGGGGAGATCCAAAAACATTCAGTACTTC.

The rearrangement joins TRBV15 to TRBJ1-2; 7 bases match TRBD1. Trimming took 5 bases from V and 3 from J; bases not matched to a gene: 12. Germline loops: CDR1 LNHNV, CDR2 YYDKDF (reference sequence). The CDR3 consists of 16 residues. CDR3 amino acids: CATSPGPTGRDYGYTF. CDR3 DNA sequence: TGTGCCACCAGCCCTGGGCCGACAGGGCGGGACTATGGCTACACCTTC.

The chain joins TRBV27 to TRBJ1-6, with unresolved D. CDR3 length: 18 amino acids. Trimming removed 3 bases at V and 0 bases at J, with 15 bases between. Germline CDR1 MNHEY, CDR2 SMNVEV (reference sequence). CDR3 nucleotide sequence: TGTGCCAGCAGTTTCCTTCGGACGGGGAGCTCCTATAATTCACCCCTCCACTTT. Its protein product is CASSFLRTGSSYNSPLHF.

The chain employs TRBV27 and TRBJ2-7, with a weak D call TRBD2 (7 bases). Per germline, CDR1 MNHEY and CDR2 SMNVEV (reference sequence). V was clipped by 5 bases and J by 3 bases, with 23 bases between them. The CDR3 has 17 amino acids. CDR3 loop: CASSPDSSGTTLYEQYF. For the CDR3, the DNA is TGTGCCAGCAGTCCGGACAGTTCCGGGACTACCCTCTACGAGCAGTACTTC.

The chain has TRBV27 and TRBJ1-5; D call uncertain. The CDR3 loop spans 14 amino acids. V was shortened by 5 bases and J by 2 bases, with 10 bases between the two germline ends. Germline V gives CDR1 MNHEY, CDR2 SMNVEV (reference sequence). The CDR3 loop is CASSPLGGNQPQHF. CDR3 bases: TGTGCCAGCAGTCCCCTCGGGGGCAATCAGCCCCAGCATTTT.

CDR3 loop: CASSKENATDGLSKNIQYF. In DNA form, the CDR3 reads TGTGCCAGCAGCAAAGAGAATGCGACAGACGGCCTATCCAAAAACATTCAGTACTTC. This rearrangement joins TRBV21-1 to TRBJ2-4; the D call in the table, TRBD1, was not verified against the DNA. TRBV21-1 is a documented pseudogene. CDR3 length equals 19 residues.

In its sample, this clone was seen once. The CDR3 sequence: CAGCPGQGTGELFF. DNA of the CDR3: TGTGCCGGATGTCCGGGACAGGGGACCGGGGAGCTGTTTTTT. The chain employs TRBV28 and TRBJ2-2; 10 bases align to TRBD1. Germline loops: CDR1 MDHEN, CDR2 SYDVKM. Trimming cost V 11 bases and J 5 bases; bases outside gene matches: 8. The CDR3 is made up of 14 amino acids.

The V call is TRBV30, the J call TRBJ1-5; perhaps TRBD1 as D (5 bases). CDR3 length: 13 amino acids. Germline assignment: CDR1 GTSNPN and CDR2 SVGIG (reference sequence). Trimming removed 0 bases at V and 11 bases at J, with 14 bases between. The CDR3 here is CAWSVMEGRAQHF. Written as DNA, the CDR3 is TGTGCCTGGAGTGTAATGGAGGGCAGGGCCCAGCATTTT.

V gene TRBV5-5 combines with J gene TRBJ1-3; D uncertain. The CDR3 sequence is 15 residues long. The V gene lost 4 bases and the J gene lost 1 base, with 12 bases spanning the gap. Germline V gene data show CDR1 as SGHKS and CDR2 as YYEKEE (reference sequence). The CDR3 spells CASSQVAGSGNTIYF. CDR3 coding DNA: TGTGCCAGCAGCCAGGTGGCGGGTTCTGGAAACACCATATATTTT. The full variable domain, its missing parts supplied by reference TRBV5-5 and TRBJ1-3, is DAGVTQSPTHLIKTRGQQVTLRCSPISGHKSVSWYQQVLGQGPQFIFQYYEKEERGRGNFPDRFSARQFPNYSSELNVNALLLGDSALYLCASSQVAGSGNTIYFGEGSWLTVV.

J is TRBJ1-6 and V is TRBV6-5; D not certain. The V and J ends lost 2 bases and 9 bases respectively, with 17 bases between them. The CDR3 is 16 residues long. Germline CDR1 MNHEY, CDR2 SVGAGI. As DNA, the CDR3 is TGTGCCAGCAGTTACCCCGGGGTGATTGGTGGTTCACCCCTCCACTTT. Translating it yields CASSYPGVIGGSPLHF.

This clone has more than one count but fewer than ten. The rearrangement uses TRBV7-8 and TRBJ2-3; 9 nucleotides match TRBD2. V lost 2 bases and J lost 2; bases outside the gene matches: 8. Germline V CDR1 and CDR2: SGHVS, FQNEAQ. The length of the CDR3 is 17 residues. The CDR3 here is CASSLSASGEYTDTQYF. Written as DNA, the CDR3 is TGTGCCAGCAGCTTATCGGCTAGCGGGGAGTACACAGATACGCAGTATTTT.

The chain is built from TRBV11-2 and TRBJ2-3; D not certain. V was clipped by 5 bases and J by 9 bases, with 9 bases between them. Per germline, CDR1 SGHAT and CDR2 FQNNGV. The CDR3 sequence is 11 residues long. The CDR3 loop is CASSAVRTQYF. CDR3 coding DNA: TGTGCCAGCAGCGCTGTGAGGACGCAGTATTTT.

This rearrangement joins TRBV2 to TRBJ2-1, with 7 bases identical to TRBD1. Germline values: CDR1 SNHLY, CDR2 FYNNEI. The CDR3 is made up of 13 amino acids. V was clipped by 5 bases and J by 6 bases; unmatched bases: 4. This CDR3 is CASSSDRVNEQFF. The CDR3 DNA follows: TGTGCCAGCAGTTCCGACAGGGTCAATGAGCAGTTCTTC.

The chain has TRBV23-1 and TRBJ2-1, with D possibly TRBD1 on 6 matching bases. TRBV23-1 is an ORF; its function is uncertain. The CDR3 covers 15 residues. Trimming removed 6 bases at V and 5 bases at J, with 17 bases between. The CDR3 DNA reads TGCGCCAGCAGAAAGGGACAAAGAAGGGACAATGAGCAGTTCTTC. This translates into CASRKGQRRDNEQFF.

The gene calls are TRBV20-1 and TRBJ1-2; TRBD1 is a possible D gene (5 bases). This CDR3 is 11 amino acids long. Germline V gene lookup returns CDR1 DFQATT and CDR2 SNEGSKA (reference sequence). CDR3 sequence reads: CSGGGSSGYTF. Here the CDR3 DNA reads TGCAGCGGCGGGGGGAGTAGCGGCTACACCTTC.

J is TRBJ2-2 and V is TRBV11-3, with TRBD2 identical over 14 bases. V trimming: 5 bases; J trimming: 7 bases; junction bases outside the gene matches: 9. Germline CDR1 is SGHNT and CDR2 is YENEEA. CDR3 length: 17 residues. The CDR3 protein is CASSPRLAGGPGGELFF. The CDR3 coding sequence is TGTGCCAGCAGCCCCCGACTAGCGGGGGGGCCCGGCGGGGAGCTGTTTTTT.

The chain links TRBV5-4 to TRBJ2-1, with 9 bases fitting TRBD2. The ends lost 2 bases at V and 8 bases at J; junction bases unmatched: 11. This CDR3 is 16 amino acids long. The germline V gene encodes CDR1 SGHNT and CDR2 YYREEE (reference sequence). CDR3 nucleotides: TGTGCCAGCAGCTTCTTAGCGGGGGCCGCCCCCGATGAGCAGTTCTTC. This encodes CASSFLAGAAPDEQFF. The whole variable domain, filled in from reference TRBV5-4 and TRBJ2-1, reads ETGVTQSPTHLIKTRGQQVTLRCSSQSGHNTVSWYQQALGQGPQFIFQYYREEENGRGNFPPRFSGLQFPNYSSELNVNALELDDSALYLCASSFLAGAAPDEQFFGPGTRLTVL.

J is TRBJ2-1 and V is TRBV28; 11 bases match TRBD2. Germline V gene lookup returns CDR1 MDHEN and CDR2 SYDVKM. This CDR3 is 20 amino acids long. V lost 6 bases to trimming and J lost 3 bases; unmatched junction nucleotides: 19. The CDR3 region is CASSQIRLAGPGGVYNEQFF. The DNA of the CDR3 is TGTGCCAGCAGCCAAATCAGACTAGCGGGGCCAGGGGGGGTCTACAATGAGCAGTTCTTC. Supplemented by reference TRBV28 and TRBJ2-1, the full variable domain reads DVKVTQSSRYLVKRTGEKVFLECVQDMDHENMFWYRQDPGLGLRLIYFSYDVKMKEKGDIPEGYSVSREKKERFSLILESASTNQTSMYLCASSQIRLAGPGGVYNEQFFGPGTRLTVL.

The J gene is TRBJ2-3, the V gene TRBV11-2, with TRBD2 matching over 7 bases. V lost 5 bases to trimming and J lost 5 bases; unmatched junction nucleotides: 22. Germline CDR1 and CDR2: SGHAT and FQNNGV. The CDR3 has 19 amino acids. The CDR3 is CASSLKLWREILTRDTQYF. The CDR3 nucleotides are TGTGCCAGCAGCCTAAAACTCTGGCGGGAGATTCTCACGAGAGATACGCAGTATTTT.

The chain joins TRBV7-6 to TRBJ2-7; the match to TRBD2 covers 8 bases. Germline lookup yields CDR1 SGHVS and CDR2 FNYEAQ. With V trimmed by 5 bases and J by 2 bases, 8 bases remained unmatched. The CDR3 has 15 residues. CDR3 nucleotides: TGTGCCAGCAGCATCCAAGCGGGAGTGGCCTACGAGCAGTACTTC. It specifies CASSIQAGVAYEQYF.

There are a few counts of this clone. Other DNA sequences in this specimen translate into the identical CDR3. This sequence joins TRBV28 and TRBJ2-7; D remains ambiguous. Germline V gene sequence: CDR1 MDHEN, CDR2 SYDVKM. V was shortened by 3 bases and J by 3 bases, with 3 bases between the two germline ends. This CDR3 has 11 amino acids. The CDR3 sequence is CASSFRYEQYF. The CDR3 DNA is TGTGCCAGCAGTTTCCGCTACGAGCAGTACTTC. Filled out from reference TRBV28 and TRBJ2-7, the complete variable domain reads DVKVTQSSRYLVKRTGEKVFLECVQDMDHENMFWYRQDPGLGLRLIYFSYDVKMKEKGDIPEGYSVSREKKERFSLILESASTNQTSMYLCASSFRYEQYFGPGTRLTVT.

The J gene is TRBJ2-1, the V gene TRBV28; 9 nucleotides align to TRBD2. The germline gives CDR1 MDHEN, CDR2 SYDVKM. The CDR3 covers 14 residues. Trimming removed 1 base from V and 8 bases from J; junction bases left unmatched: 3. CDR3 in DNA: TGTGCCAGCAGTTTATTTCTAGCGGGATATGAGCAGTTCTTC. As protein: CASSLFLAGYEQFF.

The chain recombines TRBV18 with TRBJ2-3; D may be TRBD1 (6 bases). Germline CDR1 is KGHSH and CDR2 is LQKENI. This CDR3 has 15 amino acids. The V end was cut by 3 bases, the J end by 3 bases, with 13 bases between. In nucleotides, the CDR3 is TGTGCCAGCTCACCCCTGACAGGACTGACAGATACGCAGTATTTT. This translates into CASSPLTGLTDTQYF.